Following are 21 T cell receptor beta chains from one sample sequenced in a study of CD8+CD57+ T cells in acquired aplastic anemia. CD8+CD57+ cell expansion, shown by flow cytometry, had occurred in the patients selected for sequencing. Genomic DNA acted as the template from which TCR beta VDJ combination and CDR3 sequence profiling were carried out. TCRdb re-called the reads with MiXCR, one entry per CDR3 protein. Of under 350,000 distinct CDR3 sequences in the sample, under 65% were seen once. Sequencing used sorted CD4+, CD8+, or CD8+CD57+ T cells (not recorded which) from PBMCs. All receptors come from a human donor with aplastic anemia.

This clonotype came up many times. CDR3 residues: CASSHTYGYTF. CDR3 in DNA: TGTGCCAGCAGCCATACCTATGGCTACACCTTC. V is TRBV3-1 and J is TRBJ1-2; the D is unclear. The V end was cut by 3 bases, the J end by 4 bases, with 3 bases between. CDR3 size: 11 residues. CDR1 and CDR2 from the germline V gene are LGHDT and YNNKEL (reference sequence).

V and J are TRBV11-1 and TRBJ2-1, with D possibly matching TRBD2 (6 bases). CDR3 length equals 18 residues. The V gene's germline CDR1 is SGHAT and CDR2 FQDESV (reference sequence). Trimming took 4 bases from V and 3 from J, leaving 22 bases between them. Here the CDR3 reads CASSSFPGGLRIYNEQFF. The CDR3 coding sequence is TGTGCCAGCAGCTCGTTTCCTGGGGGACTCCGAATCTACAATGAGCAGTTCTTC.

This clonotype has a count of ten or more. The genes are TRBV6-1 and TRBJ1-1, with TRBD1 identical over 8 bases. This CDR3 contains 16 residues. V was pared by 4 bases and J by 3 bases, with 10 bases of the junction left unmatched. Germline assignment: CDR1 MNHNS and CDR2 SASEGT. The CDR3 loop reads CASSGQGKKFDTEAFF. Written as DNA, the CDR3 is TGTGCCAGCAGTGGACAGGGGAAGAAGTTCGACACTGAAGCTTTCTTT.

On this clonotype: At one of its ends the junction is not consistent with the germline gene, which may arise from a read error. The V gene is TRBV10-3, the J gene TRBJ1-1, with a possible D match to TRBD1 (5 bases). Germline CDR1 ENHRY, CDR2 SYGVKD. This CDR3 region has 14 residues. The CDR3 coding sequence is TGTGCCAGCAGTGAACCCCATGGAGGGGCTGAAGCTTTCTTT. The encoded protein is CASSEPHGGAEAFF.

This clonotype appeared many times. The CDR3 DNA follows: TGTGCCAGTAGTATTCCTCTAGCGGGAGCTTCCTACGGGGAGCTGTTTTTT. The encoded protein is CASSIPLAGASYGELFF. The V call is TRBV19, the J call TRBJ2-2; TRBD2 matches at 10 bases. Trimming took 3 bases from V and 7 from J; bases not matched to a gene: 11. This CDR3 has 17 residues. Germline CDR1 and CDR2: LNHDA and SQIVND (reference sequence).

The V and J genes are TRBV19 and TRBJ1-2, with TRBD1 identical over 8 bases. The CDR3 has 12 residues. V dropped 8 bases and J dropped 6; count of bases not matched to a gene: 5. Germline values: CDR1 LNHDA, CDR2 SQIVND (reference sequence). The CDR3 protein is CASRQGAHGYTF. The DNA of the CDR3 is TGTGCCAGTCGTCAGGGGGCCCATGGCTACACCTTC.

This clonotype was counted a few times. Relative to the germline gene, one junction end is altered; a read error may explain this. The chain recombines TRBV7-3 with TRBJ2-3; possible D gene TRBD1, 6 bases. Germline loops: CDR1 SGHTA, CDR2 FQGTGA. The CDR3 sequence is 17 residues long. The CDR3 region is CASSLSQGKGVTDTQCF. The DNA for the CDR3 is TGTGCCAGCAGCCTATCCCAGGGGAAGGGGGTCACAGATACGCAGTGTTTT.

The chain uses TRBV6-5 and TRBJ2-1, with 15 bases fitting TRBD2. CDR3 size: 16 residues. From germline, CDR1 is MNHEY and CDR2 SVGAGI. J lost 5 bases, V lost 10 bases, and 9 bases had no gene match. Here the CDR3 DNA reads TGTGCCACCTGGACTAGCGGGGGGGGCTGGAACAATGAGCAGTTCTTC. Its translation is CATWTSGGGWNNEQFF.

As for this clonotype: Given the absence of the conserved phenylalanine or tryptophan at the CDR3 end, a read error is likely. The genes are TRBV7-3 and TRBJ1-3; D not certain. Trimming stripped 6 bases from V and 7 bases from J, with 10 bases between. The CDR3 is 12 residues long. CDR1 and CDR2 (germline): SGHTA, FQGTGA. The CDR3 DNA sequence: TGTGCCAGCAGTTTAGATGGGAACACCATATATTCT. It specifies CASSLDGNTIYS.

This chain links TRBV7-3 with TRBJ2-3; TRBD2 aligns across 8 bases. J lost 5 bases, V lost 4 bases, and 11 bases had no gene match. The CDR3 runs to 16 residues. Germline assignment: CDR1 SGHTA and CDR2 FQGTGA. This CDR3 is CASSSRAGGAGDTQYF. In DNA form, the CDR3 reads TGTGCCAGCAGCTCCAGGGCCGGGGGGGCGGGAGATACGCAGTATTTT. Using reference TRBV7-3 and TRBJ2-3 for the parts outside the CDR3, the full variable domain is GAGVSQTPSNKVTEKGKYVELRCDPISGHTALYWYRQSLGQGPEFLIYFQGTGAADDSGLPNDRFFAVRPEGSVSTLKIQRTERGDSAVYLCASSSRAGGAGDTQYFGPGTRLTVL.

A note on this clonotype: A much larger clone differs from this one at a single base, so this may be a read error. CDR3 protein: CASSLVAQGDTEAFF. In nucleotides, the CDR3 is TGTGCCAGCAGCTTGGTCGCACAGGGAGACACTGAAGCTTTCTTT. The chain is built from TRBV5-5 and TRBJ1-1; perhaps TRBD1 as D (6 bases). Per the germline V gene, CDR1 is SGHKS and CDR2 is YYEKEE (reference sequence). V dropped 0 bases and J dropped 3 bases, with 12 bases sitting between them. The CDR3 covers 15 residues.

This clonotype was observed at least ten times. The chain has TRBV3-1 and TRBJ2-7, with D possibly called TRBD1 or TRBD2 (5 bases each). Germline CDR1 reads LGHDT; CDR2 reads YNNKEL (reference sequence). Trimming stripped 5 bases from V and 3 bases from J, with 11 bases between. The CDR3 has 13 amino acids. DNA of the CDR3: TGTGCCAGCAGCTCCCAGGGAGTCTACGAGCAGTACTTC. Translating it yields CASSSQGVYEQYF.

This clonotype was observed a few times. This chain uses TRBV15 with TRBJ1-2, with D unclear. The CDR3 totals 14 residues. The germline CDR1 and CDR2 sequences are LNHNV and YYDKDF (reference sequence). Trimming stripped 0 bases from V and 4 bases from J, with 9 bases between. The CDR3 region is CATSRERGFYGYTF. Written as DNA, the CDR3 is TGTGCCACCAGCAGAGAACGGGGATTCTATGGCTACACCTTC.

V is TRBV2 and J is TRBJ1-1, with D uncertain. This CDR3 has 14 amino acids. Germline values: CDR1 SNHLY, CDR2 FYNNEI. The V and J ends lost 6 bases and 1 base respectively, with 12 bases between them. CDR3 sequence (DNA): TGTGCCAGCAGAGGCCCTCCGTCGAACACTGAAGCTTTCTTT. Its translation: CASRGPPSNTEAFF.

V and J are TRBV5-4 and TRBJ2-7; D not certain. This CDR3 is built from 14 residues. The V and J ends lost 0 bases and 6 bases respectively, with 13 bases between them. CDR1 and CDR2 (germline): SGHNT, YYREEE (reference sequence). In nucleotides, the CDR3 is TGTGCCAGCAGCTTGGAGGCGGTACAAGTCGAGCAGTACTTC. Its translation is CASSLEAVQVEQYF.

This sequence joins TRBV7-9 and TRBJ2-7, with 8 bases matching TRBD2. J lost 3 bases, V lost 2 bases, and 9 bases had no gene match. Germline V CDR1 and CDR2: SEHNR, FQNEAQ (reference sequence). This CDR3 contains 16 residues. CDR3 in DNA: TGTGCCAGCAGCTTAATGCCAGCGGGGGAGGACTACGAGCAGTACTTC. Amino acid sequence: CASSLMPAGEDYEQYF.

The chain has TRBV18 and TRBJ2-5; 7 nucleotides match TRBD2. Trimming removed 2 bases from V and 5 bases from J; junction bases left unmatched: 5. The CDR3 covers 14 residues. Germline V gene sequence: CDR1 KGHSH, CDR2 LQKENI. As DNA, the CDR3 is TGTGCCAGCTCACCAAATGCGGGAGATGAGACCCAGTACTTC. It codes for CASSPNAGDETQYF. The complete variable domain, with remaining parts taken from reference TRBV18 and TRBJ2-5, reads NAGVMQNPRHLVRRRGQEARLRCSPMKGHSHVYWYRQLPEEGLKFMVYLQKENIIDESGMPKERFSAEFPKEGPSILRIQQVVRGDSAAYFCASSPNAGDETQYFGPGTRLLVL.

The rearrangement uses TRBV20-1 and TRBJ2-1; D possibly corresponds to TRBD2 (7 bases). CDR1 is DFQATT and CDR2 is SNEGSKA in the germline V gene (reference sequence). The CDR3 has 13 residues. V lost 6 bases, J lost 7 bases, and 16 bases lay in between. As DNA, the CDR3 is TGCAGTGCGATATGGCGGGGGCGAAATGAGCAGTTCTTC. It translates to CSAIWRGRNEQFF.

The CDR3 sequence: CASRAGQDNQPQHF. CDR3 coding DNA: TGTGCCAGCAGGGCGGGACAGGACAATCAGCCCCAGCATTTT. V and J are TRBV2 and TRBJ1-5; 8 bases match TRBD1. The trim removed 6 bases at V and 3 bases at J, leaving 4 bases unmatched. This CDR3 has 14 residues. Germline V lookup: CDR1 SNHLY, CDR2 FYNNEI. The full variable domain, its missing parts supplied by reference TRBV2 and TRBJ1-5, is EPEVTQTPSHQVTQMGQEVILRCVPISNHLYFYWYRQILGQKVEFLVSFYNNEISEKSEIFDDQFSVERPDGSNFTLKIRSTKLEDSAMYFCASRAGQDNQPQHFGDGTRLSIL.

This clonotype appeared many times. The chain recombines TRBV27 with TRBJ1-2; TRBD1 is a possible D gene (5 bases). Trimming left V 6 bases short and J 6 bases short, with 26 bases between. The CDR3 sequence is 17 residues long. Germline CDR1 reads MNHEY; CDR2 reads SMNVEV (reference sequence). CDR3 in DNA: TGTGCCAGCAGCGCGGGATCGGGACGTGGGTTTTCGCATGGCTACACCTTC. Translated, it gives CASSAGSGRGFSHGYTF.

As to this clonotype: The conserved phenylalanine or tryptophan is not found at the CDR3 terminus, so this likely reflects a read error. The rearrangement joins TRBV7-9 to TRBJ2-3; D is uncertain. The CDR3 spans 13 residues. Germline V gives CDR1 SEHNR, CDR2 FQNEAQ (reference sequence). V lost 6 bases and J 0 bases, leaving 7 bases between the germline ends. The CDR3 loop reads CASRPSSTDTQYS. Here the CDR3 DNA reads TGTGCCAGCAGGCCCTCTAGCACAGATACGCAGTATTCT.